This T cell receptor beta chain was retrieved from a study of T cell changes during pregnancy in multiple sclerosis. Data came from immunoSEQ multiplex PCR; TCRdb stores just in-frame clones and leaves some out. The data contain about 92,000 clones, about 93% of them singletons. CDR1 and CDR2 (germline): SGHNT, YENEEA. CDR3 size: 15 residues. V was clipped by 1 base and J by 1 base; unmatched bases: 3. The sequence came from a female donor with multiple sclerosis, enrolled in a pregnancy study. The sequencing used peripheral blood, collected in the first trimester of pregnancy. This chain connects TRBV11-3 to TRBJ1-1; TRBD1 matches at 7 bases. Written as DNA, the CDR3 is TGTGCCAGCAGCTTAGGACAGGGATCGAACACTGAAGCTTTCTTT. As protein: CASSLGQGSNTEAFF.